This passage covers 5 T cell receptor beta chains from one sample sequenced in a study of blood T cell repertoires in COVID-19. The method was immunoSEQ multiplex PCR; TCRdb's version includes in-frame clones alone and lacks a portion of them. The table records roughly 65,000 clones, 85% to 95% of them present only once. Sequencing was done on a sample of peripheral blood. The receptors here all came from a man between 70 and 80 years old with active COVID-19.

This chain connects TRBV18 to TRBJ2-3; 10 positions match TRBD2. The CDR3 totals 17 residues. V shed 3 bases and J 0 bases; nucleotides not matched to a gene: 6. Germline V gene data show CDR1 as KGHSH and CDR2 as LQKENI. CDR3 region: CASSPTSGQASTDTQYF. As DNA, the CDR3 is TGTGCCAGCTCACCGACTAGCGGGCAAGCTAGCACAGATACGCAGTATTTT.

This sequence joins TRBV7-9 and TRBJ1-2, with 9 bases matching TRBD1. The germline V gene encodes CDR1 SEHNR and CDR2 FQNEAQ (reference sequence). After removal of 5 bases from V and 10 bases from J, the junction contained 8 bases not matched to a gene. The CDR3 length is 13 residues. The CDR3 here is CASSVETGGYYTF. The CDR3 DNA reads as TGTGCCAGCAGCGTAGAAACAGGGGGCTACTACACCTTC.

This clone was found once. The J gene is TRBJ2-3, the V gene TRBV27; TRBD2 matches at 9 bases. Germline CDR1 and CDR2: MNHEY and SMNVEV (reference sequence). CDR3 length: 17 amino acids. J was trimmed by 1 base and V by 5 bases; bases with no gene match: 10. CDR3 in DNA: TGTGCCAGCAGTCCCCAATTCTTAGCGGGGGGCACAGATACGCAGTATTTT. Amino acids: CASSPQFLAGGTDTQYF.

The chain employs TRBV7-2 and TRBJ2-3; possibly TRBD2 for D (6 bases). The CDR3 contains 13 residues. Germline-derived CDR1 and CDR2 are SGHTA and FQGNSA. V lost 3 bases, J lost 6 bases, and 10 bases lay in between. Here the CDR3 reads CASSFTSPDTQYF. CDR3 coding DNA: TGTGCCAGCAGCTTTACTAGCCCGGATACGCAGTATTTT.

The chain couples TRBV19 to TRBJ2-1; D not certain. The germline CDR1 and CDR2 sequences are LNHDA and SQIVND (reference sequence). The CDR3 consists of 16 residues. Trimming removed 0 bases from V and 7 bases from J, with 16 bases in between. As DNA, the CDR3 is TGTGCCAGTAGTATAGATCTTCAGCGTACTCGGAATGAGCAGTTCTTC. Its protein product is CASSIDLQRTRNEQFF. Full variable domain (remainder filled in from reference TRBV19 and TRBJ2-1): DGGITQSPKYLFRKEGQNVTLSCEQNLNHDAMYWYRQDPGQGLRLIYYSQIVNDFQKGDIAEGYSVSREKKESFPLTVTSAQKNPTAFYLCASSIDLQRTRNEQFFGPGTRLTVL.